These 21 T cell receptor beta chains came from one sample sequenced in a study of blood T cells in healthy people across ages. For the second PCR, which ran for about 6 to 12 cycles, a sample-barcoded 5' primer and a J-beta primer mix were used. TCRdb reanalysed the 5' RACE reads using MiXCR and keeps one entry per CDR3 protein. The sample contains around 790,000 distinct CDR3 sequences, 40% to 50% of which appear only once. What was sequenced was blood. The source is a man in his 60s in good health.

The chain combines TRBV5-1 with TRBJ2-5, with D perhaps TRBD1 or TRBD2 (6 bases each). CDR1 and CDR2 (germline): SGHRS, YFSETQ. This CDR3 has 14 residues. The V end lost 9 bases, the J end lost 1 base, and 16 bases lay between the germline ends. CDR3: CATGLGGPQETQYF. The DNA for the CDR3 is TGCGCCACTGGACTTGGGGGGCCCCAAGAGACCCAGTACTTC.

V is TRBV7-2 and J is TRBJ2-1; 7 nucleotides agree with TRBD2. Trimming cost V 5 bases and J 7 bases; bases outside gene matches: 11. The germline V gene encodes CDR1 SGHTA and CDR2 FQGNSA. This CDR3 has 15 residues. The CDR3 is CASSLGGVGGNEQFF. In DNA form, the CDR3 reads TGTGCCAGCAGCCTAGGAGGGGTCGGGGGGAATGAGCAGTTCTTC.

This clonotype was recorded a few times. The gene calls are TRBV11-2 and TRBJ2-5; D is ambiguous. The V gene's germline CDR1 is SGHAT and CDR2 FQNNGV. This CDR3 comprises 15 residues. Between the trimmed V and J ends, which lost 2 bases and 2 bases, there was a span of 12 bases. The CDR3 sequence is CASSLKVRPQETQYF. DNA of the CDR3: TGTGCCAGCAGCTTAAAGGTGCGCCCACAAGAGACCCAGTACTTC.

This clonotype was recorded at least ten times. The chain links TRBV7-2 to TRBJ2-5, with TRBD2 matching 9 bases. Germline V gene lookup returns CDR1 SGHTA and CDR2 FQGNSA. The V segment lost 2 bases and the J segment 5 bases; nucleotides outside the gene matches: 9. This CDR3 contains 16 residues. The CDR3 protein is CASSLLGAGGRETQYF. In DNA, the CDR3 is TGTGCCAGCAGCTTATTAGGAGCGGGGGGTCGGGAGACCCAGTACTTC.

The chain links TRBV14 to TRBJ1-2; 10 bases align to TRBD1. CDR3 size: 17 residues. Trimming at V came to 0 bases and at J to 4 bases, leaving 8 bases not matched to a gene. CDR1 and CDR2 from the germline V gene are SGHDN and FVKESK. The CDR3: CASSQERGQGIFYGYTF. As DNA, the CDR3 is TGTGCCAGCAGCCAAGAACGGGGACAGGGGATATTCTATGGCTACACCTTC.

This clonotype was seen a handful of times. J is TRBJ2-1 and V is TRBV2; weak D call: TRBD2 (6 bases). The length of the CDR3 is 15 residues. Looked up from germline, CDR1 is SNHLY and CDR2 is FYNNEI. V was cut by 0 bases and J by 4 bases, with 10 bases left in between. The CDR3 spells CASSEAAGRYNEQFF. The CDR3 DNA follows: TGTGCCAGCAGTGAAGCGGCGGGGAGGTACAATGAGCAGTTCTTC.

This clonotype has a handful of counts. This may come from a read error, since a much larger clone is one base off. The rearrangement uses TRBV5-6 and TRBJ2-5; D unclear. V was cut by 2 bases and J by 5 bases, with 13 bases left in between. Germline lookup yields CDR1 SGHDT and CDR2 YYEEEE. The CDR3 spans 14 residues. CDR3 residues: CASSFATEWETQYF. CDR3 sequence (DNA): TGTGCCAGCAGCTTTGCCACGGAGTGGGAGACCCAGTACTTC.

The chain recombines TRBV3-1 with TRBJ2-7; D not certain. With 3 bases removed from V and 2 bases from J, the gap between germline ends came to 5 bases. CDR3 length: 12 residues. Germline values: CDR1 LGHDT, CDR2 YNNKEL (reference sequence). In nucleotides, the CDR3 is TGTGCCAGCAGCCAGTCAGCCTACGAGCAGTACTTC. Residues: CASSQSAYEQYF.

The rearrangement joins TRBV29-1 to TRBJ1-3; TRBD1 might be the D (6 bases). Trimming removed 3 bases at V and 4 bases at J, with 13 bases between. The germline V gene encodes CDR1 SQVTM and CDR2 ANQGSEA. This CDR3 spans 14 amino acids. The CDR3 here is CSVEGGMSGNTIYF. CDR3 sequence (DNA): TGCAGCGTTGAGGGGGGCATGTCAGGAAACACCATATATTTT.

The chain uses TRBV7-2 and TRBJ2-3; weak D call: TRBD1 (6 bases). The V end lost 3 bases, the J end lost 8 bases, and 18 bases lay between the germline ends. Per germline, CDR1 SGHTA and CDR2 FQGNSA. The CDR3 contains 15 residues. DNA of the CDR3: TGTGCCAGCAGCTTTCCCCCGGGGACACGACCTACGCAGTATTTT. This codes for CASSFPPGTRPTQYF.

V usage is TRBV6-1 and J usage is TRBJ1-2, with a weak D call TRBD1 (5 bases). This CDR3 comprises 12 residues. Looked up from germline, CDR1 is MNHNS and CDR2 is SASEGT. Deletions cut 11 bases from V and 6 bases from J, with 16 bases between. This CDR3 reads CAGGTFYDGYTF. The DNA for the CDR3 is TGTGCCGGCGGGACTTTTTATGATGGCTACACCTTC.

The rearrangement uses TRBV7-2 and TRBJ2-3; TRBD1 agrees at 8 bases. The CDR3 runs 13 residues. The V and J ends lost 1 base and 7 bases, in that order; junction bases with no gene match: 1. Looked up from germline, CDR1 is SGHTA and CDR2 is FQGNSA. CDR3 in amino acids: CASSLGQGHTQYF. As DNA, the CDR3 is TGTGCCAGCAGCTTAGGACAGGGGCATACGCAGTATTTT.

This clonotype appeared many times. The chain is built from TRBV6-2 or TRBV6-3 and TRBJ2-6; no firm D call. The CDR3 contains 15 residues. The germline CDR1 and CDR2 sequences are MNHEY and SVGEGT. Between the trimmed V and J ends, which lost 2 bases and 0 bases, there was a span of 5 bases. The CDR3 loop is CASSYAYSGANVLTF. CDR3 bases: TGTGCCAGCAGTTACGCTTACTCTGGGGCCAACGTCCTGACTTTC.

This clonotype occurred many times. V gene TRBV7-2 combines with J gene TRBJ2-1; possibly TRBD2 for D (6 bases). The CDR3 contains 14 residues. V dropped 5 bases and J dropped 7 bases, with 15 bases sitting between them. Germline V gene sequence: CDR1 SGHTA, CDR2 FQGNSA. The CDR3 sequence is CASSSARRGNEQFF. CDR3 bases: TGTGCCAGCAGCAGCGCGCGCCGGGGGAATGAGCAGTTCTTC.

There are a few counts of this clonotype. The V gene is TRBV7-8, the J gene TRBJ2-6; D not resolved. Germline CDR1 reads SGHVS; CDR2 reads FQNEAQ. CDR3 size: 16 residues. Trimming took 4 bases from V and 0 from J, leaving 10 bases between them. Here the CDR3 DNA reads TGTGCCAGCAGCTCTGAACTGAACTCTGGGGCCAACGTCCTGACTTTC. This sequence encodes CASSSELNSGANVLTF.

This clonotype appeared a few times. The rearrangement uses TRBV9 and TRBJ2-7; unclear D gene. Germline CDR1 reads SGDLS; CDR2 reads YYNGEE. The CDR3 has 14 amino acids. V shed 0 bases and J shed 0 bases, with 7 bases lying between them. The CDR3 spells CASSVGHHSYEQYF. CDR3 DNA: TGTGCCAGCAGCGTAGGGCACCACTCCTACGAGCAGTACTTC.

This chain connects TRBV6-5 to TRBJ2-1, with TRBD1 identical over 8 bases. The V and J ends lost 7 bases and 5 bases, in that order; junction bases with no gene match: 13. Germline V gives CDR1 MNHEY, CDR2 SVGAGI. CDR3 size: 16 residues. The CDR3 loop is CASTPFGQGSNNEQFF. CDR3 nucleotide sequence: TGTGCCAGCACCCCCTTCGGACAGGGCTCAAACAATGAGCAGTTCTTC.

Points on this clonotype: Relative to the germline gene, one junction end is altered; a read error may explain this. The CDR3 DNA reads TGTGCCAGCAGAGGGACCGGGCAGAGCTCCTACAATGGGCAGTTCTTC. Its translation: CASRGTGQSSYNGQFF. V and J are TRBV27 and TRBJ2-1; D may be TRBD1 or TRBD2 (5 bases each). The CDR3 contains 16 residues. Germline assignment: CDR1 MNHEY and CDR2 SMNVEV (reference sequence).

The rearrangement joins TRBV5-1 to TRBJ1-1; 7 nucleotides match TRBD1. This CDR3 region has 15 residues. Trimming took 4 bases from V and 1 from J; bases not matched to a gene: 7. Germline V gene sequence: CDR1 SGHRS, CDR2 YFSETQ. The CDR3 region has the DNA TGCGCCAGCAGCCAGAAGACAGGGTCGAACACTGAAGCTTTCTTT. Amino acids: CASSQKTGSNTEAFF.

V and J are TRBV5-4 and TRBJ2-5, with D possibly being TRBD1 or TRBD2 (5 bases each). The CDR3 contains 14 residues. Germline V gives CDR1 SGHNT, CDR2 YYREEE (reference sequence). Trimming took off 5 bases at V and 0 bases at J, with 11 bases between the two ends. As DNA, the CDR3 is TGTGCCAGCAGAGATGGGACGTACCAAGAGACCCAGTACTTC. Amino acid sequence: CASRDGTYQETQYF.

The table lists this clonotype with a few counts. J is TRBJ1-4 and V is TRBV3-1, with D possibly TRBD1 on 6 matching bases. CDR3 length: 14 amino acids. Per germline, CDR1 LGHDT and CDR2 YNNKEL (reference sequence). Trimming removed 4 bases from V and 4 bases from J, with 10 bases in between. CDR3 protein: CASSLTGSNEKLFF. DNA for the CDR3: TGTGCCAGCAGCCTTACAGGGAGTAATGAAAAACTGTTTTTT.